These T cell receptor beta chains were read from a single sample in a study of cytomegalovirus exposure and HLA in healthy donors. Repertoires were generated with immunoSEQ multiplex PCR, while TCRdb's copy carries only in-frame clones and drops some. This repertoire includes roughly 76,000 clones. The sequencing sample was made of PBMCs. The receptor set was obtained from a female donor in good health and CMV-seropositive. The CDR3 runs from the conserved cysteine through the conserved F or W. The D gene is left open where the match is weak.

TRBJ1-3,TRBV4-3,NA,TGCGCCAGCAGCCAAGACAGGGGTTTTGGAAACACCATATATTTT,CASSQDRGFGNTIYF
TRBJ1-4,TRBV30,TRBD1,TGTGCCTGGAAACTTGGTGGGACAGCTAATGAAAAACTGTTTTTT,CAWKLGGTANEKLFF
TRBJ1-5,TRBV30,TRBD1,TGTGCCTGGGGACAGGCGCCTAATCAGCCCCAGCATTTT,CAWGQAPNQPQHF
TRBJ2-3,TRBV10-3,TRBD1,TGTGCCATCGGGACAGGGGGTGTATATACGCAGTATTTT,CAIGTGGVYTQYF
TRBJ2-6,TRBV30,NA,TGTGCCTGGAGGCGGGACTCTGGGGCCAACGTCCTGACTTTC,CAWRRDSGANVLTF
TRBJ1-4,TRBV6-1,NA,TGTGCCAGCAGTGAAGCTACGGGGGCTAATGAAAAACTGTTTTTT,CASSEATGANEKLFF
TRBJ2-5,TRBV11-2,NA,TGTGCCAGCAGCTTATTTCTAGCGTCGGCAGAGACCCAGTACTTC,CASSLFLASAETQYF
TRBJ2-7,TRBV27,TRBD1,TGTGCCAGCAGTCTGACAGGGAGCTCCTACGAGCAGTACTTC,CASSLTGSSYEQYF
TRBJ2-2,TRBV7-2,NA,TGTGCCAGCACCATCGGCGGCCCCCGCAGCGGGGAGCTGTTTTTT,CASTIGGPRSGELFF
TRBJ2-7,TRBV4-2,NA,TGTGCCAGCAGCCAAGCCCCGGGGGGCCTCTCCTACGAGCAGTACTTC,CASSQAPGGLSYEQYF
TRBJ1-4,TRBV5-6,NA,TGTGCCAGCAGCTTGTGGGACAATATATTGTTTTTT,CASSLWDNILFF
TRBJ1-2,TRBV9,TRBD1,TGTGCCAGCAGCGCCACGGACAGGGCCCTCTTCTTC,CASSATDRALFF
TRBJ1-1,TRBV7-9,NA,TGTGCCAGCAGCTTACTTTCAGTGAACACTGAAGCTTTCTTT,CASSLLSVNTEAFF
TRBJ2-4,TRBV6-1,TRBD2,TGTGCCAGCAGTGATTTGGTAACTAGCGGCGCCAAAAACATTCAGTACTTC,CASSDLVTSGAKNIQYF
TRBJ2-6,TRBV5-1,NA,TGCGCCAGCTGCAGGGAAATTGGGTCTGGGGCCAACGTCCTGACTTTC,CASCREIGSGANVLTF
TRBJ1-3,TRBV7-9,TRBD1,TGTGCCAGCAGCGAGACAGGGGTTGCAGGAAACACCATATATTTT,CASSETGVAGNTIYF
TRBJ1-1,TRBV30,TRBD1,TGTGCCTGGAGTGTCCAGGGGGCGGTAGACACTGAAGCTTTCTTT,CAWSVQGAVDTEAFF
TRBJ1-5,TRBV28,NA,TGTGCCAGCAGTCCCATTGGGGGGATCGAACAGCCCCAGCATTTT,CASSPIGGIEQPQHF
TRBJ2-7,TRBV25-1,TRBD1,TGTGCCAGCAGTGCGACCGGGACAGGGAATTACGAGCAGTACTTC,CASSATGTGNYEQYF
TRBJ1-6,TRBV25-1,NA,TGTGCCAGCAGTGAACCGGACAGCCGTGGAGTTTCACCCCTCCACTTT,CASSEPDSRGVSPLHF
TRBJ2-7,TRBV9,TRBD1,TGTGCCAGCAGCGTAGGGGACAGTTCCGACTACGAGCAGTACTTC,CASSVGDSSDYEQYF
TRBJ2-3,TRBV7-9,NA,TGTGCCAGCAGCCCCGACGGGACTGGCATTACAGATACGCAGTATTTT,CASSPDGTGITDTQYF
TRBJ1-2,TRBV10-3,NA,TGTGCCATCAGTGCGACTACAGAGAACTATGGCTACACCTTC,CAISATTENYGYTF
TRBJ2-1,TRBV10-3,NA,TGTGCCATCAGTGAGGGAATGGGGCGTGAGCAGTTCTTC,CAISEGMGREQFF
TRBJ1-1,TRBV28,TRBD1,TGTGCCAGCAGACACAACAGGGGGGAGAACACTGAAGCTTTCTTT,CASRHNRGENTEAFF
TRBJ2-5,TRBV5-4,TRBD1,TGTGCCAGCAGCTTGTGGGACAGGGAGGAGACCCAGTACTTC,CASSLWDREETQYF
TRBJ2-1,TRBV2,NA,TGTGCCAGCAGTGACTCAGGGTGGGCCTACAATGAGCAGTTCTTC,CASSDSGWAYNEQFF
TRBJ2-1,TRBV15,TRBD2,TGTGCCACCGGGCGTAGCGGGGGGGCAACCTACAATGAGCAGTTCTTC,CATGRSGGATYNEQFF
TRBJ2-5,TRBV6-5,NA,TGTGCCAGCAGTTATATACAGGGAACGGAGACCCAGTACTTC,CASSYIQGTETQYF
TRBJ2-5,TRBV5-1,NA,TGCGCCAGCAGCACCTTCGGACAGAACCAAGAGACCCAGTACTTC,CASSTFGQNQETQYF
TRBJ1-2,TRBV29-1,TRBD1,TGCAGCGTTGAAAACAGGGGAAACTATGGCTACACCTTC,CSVENRGNYGYTF
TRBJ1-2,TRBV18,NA,TGTGCCAGCTCACCTCTCGGGCAGGACACGGACGGCTACACCTTC,CASSPLGQDTDGYTF
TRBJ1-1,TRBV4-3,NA,TGCGCCAGCAGCCTAGGCTACGTCCGGGACTTACTAACTGCCCCCATGAACACTGAAGCTTTCTTT,CASSLGYVRDLLTAPMNTEAFF
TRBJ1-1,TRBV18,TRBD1,TGTGCCAGCTCACCATCCAGGGACAGAGACACTGAAGCTTTCTTT,CASSPSRDRDTEAFF
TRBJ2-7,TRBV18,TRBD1,TGTGCCAGCTCACCACCTGGGACAGGGGGCCGCGACGAGCAGTACTTC,CASSPPGTGGRDEQYF
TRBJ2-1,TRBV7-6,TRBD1,TGTGCCAGCAGCTTAGTGCCCGGGACAGGGCCCAATGAGCAGTTCTTC,CASSLVPGTGPNEQFF
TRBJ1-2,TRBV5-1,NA,TGCGCCAGCAGCCCGCTGACAGGTGACTATGGCTACACCTTC,CASSPLTGDYGYTF
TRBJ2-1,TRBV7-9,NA,TGTGCCAGCATCCGAGGGCTATTCAATAAAGTCTCCTACAATGAGCAGTTCTTC,CASIRGLFNKVSYNEQFF
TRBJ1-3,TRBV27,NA,TGTGCCAGCAGCCCAAACTCAGGGGACACCATATATTTT,CASSPNSGDTIYF
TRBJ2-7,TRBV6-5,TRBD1,TGTGCCAGCACCTTGAGGACAGGAGTCTACGAGCAGTACTTC,CASTLRTGVYEQYF
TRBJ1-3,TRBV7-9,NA,TGTGCCAGCAGCTCCTCTGGTGGTACTTCCCACTCTGGAAACACCATATATTTT,CASSSSGGTSHSGNTIYF
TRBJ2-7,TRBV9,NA,TGTGCCAGCAGCCAAACCGGGACTCTCTTCTACGAGCAGTACTTC,CASSQTGTLFYEQYF
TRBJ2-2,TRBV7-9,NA,TGTGCCAGCAGCTTAGAAAGGGCCAGGGACACCGGGGAGCTGTTTTTT,CASSLERARDTGELFF
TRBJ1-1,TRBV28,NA,TGTGCCAGCAGTCCCTGGGCCGACACTGAAGCTTTCTTT,CASSPWADTEAFF
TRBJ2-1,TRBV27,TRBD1,TGTGCCAGCAGCCAAGGAGGACAGGGGAGGTTCTCTTCGTTCTTC,CASSQGGQGRFSSFF
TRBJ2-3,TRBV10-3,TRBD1,TGTGCCATCAGTGGACCGGGACAGGGCACAGATACGCAGTATTTT,CAISGPGQGTDTQYF
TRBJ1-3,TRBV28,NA,TGTGCCAGCACCCTATTCCAGGGTGGGGTTGACACCATATATTTT,CASTLFQGGVDTIYF
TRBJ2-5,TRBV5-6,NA,TGTGCCAGCAGCTTGATCGACAGAACAGAGACCCAGTACTTC,CASSLIDRTETQYF
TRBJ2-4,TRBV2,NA,TGTGCCAGCAATAAGGACAATGCCATTCAGTACTTC,CASNKDNAIQYF
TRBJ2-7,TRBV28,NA,TGTGCCAGCAGTTTTAAAGAGCAGTACTTC,CASSFKEQYF
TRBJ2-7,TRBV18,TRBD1,TGTGCCAGCTCACTCGGGACAGGCGCCTACGAGCAGTACTTC,CASSLGTGAYEQYF
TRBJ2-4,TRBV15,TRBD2,TGTGCCACCAGCAGAGTGACTAGCGGGGGAGATATTCAGTACTTC,CATSRVTSGGDIQYF
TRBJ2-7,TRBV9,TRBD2,TGTGCCAGCAGCCCTTGGCTAGCGGACGCCTACGAGCAGTACTTC,CASSPWLADAYEQYF
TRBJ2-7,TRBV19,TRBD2,TGTGCCAGTAGTATCCTAGCGGGAGGGATCCACGAGCAGTACTTC,CASSILAGGIHEQYF
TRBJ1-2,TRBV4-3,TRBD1,TGCGCCAGCAGCCAAGCCACAGGGGGATGGTATGGCTACACCTTC,CASSQATGGWYGYTF
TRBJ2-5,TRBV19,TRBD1,TGTGCCAGTAGTATAGGACAGGGGCGAATCCAAGAGACCCAGTACTTC,CASSIGQGRIQETQYF
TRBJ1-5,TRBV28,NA,TGTGCCAGCAGCCTCCACAGGGAGGGTCAGCCCCAGCATTTT,CASSLHREGQPQHF